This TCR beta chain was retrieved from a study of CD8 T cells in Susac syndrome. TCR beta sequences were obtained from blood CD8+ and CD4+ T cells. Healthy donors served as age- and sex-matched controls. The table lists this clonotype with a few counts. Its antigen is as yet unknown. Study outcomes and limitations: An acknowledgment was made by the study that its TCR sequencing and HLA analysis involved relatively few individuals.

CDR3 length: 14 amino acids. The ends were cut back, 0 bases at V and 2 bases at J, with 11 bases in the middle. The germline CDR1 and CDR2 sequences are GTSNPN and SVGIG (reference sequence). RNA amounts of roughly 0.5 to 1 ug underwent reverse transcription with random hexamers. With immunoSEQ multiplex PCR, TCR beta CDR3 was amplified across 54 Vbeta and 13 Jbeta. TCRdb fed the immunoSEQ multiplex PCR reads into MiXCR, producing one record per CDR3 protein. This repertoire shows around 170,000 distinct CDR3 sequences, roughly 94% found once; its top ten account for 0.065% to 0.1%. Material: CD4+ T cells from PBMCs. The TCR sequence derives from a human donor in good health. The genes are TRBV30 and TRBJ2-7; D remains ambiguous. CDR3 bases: TGTGCCTGGAGTGTAGGGCTAGGCCCCTACGAGCAGTACTTC. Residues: CAWSVGLGPYEQYF.